What follows are 19 T cell receptor beta chains derived from one specimen sequenced in a study of cytomegalovirus exposure and HLA in healthy donors. PCR involved 60 Vbeta and 13 Jbeta primers. Repertoires were generated with immunoSEQ multiplex PCR, while TCRdb's copy carries only in-frame clones and drops some. Of 150,000 to 200,000 clones listed, about 80% were seen once; the top ten hold 11% to 15%. The sequenced sample consisted of PBMCs. The receptors were gathered from a man aged 45-60 years in good health and CMV-seropositive.

The V call is TRBV7-8, the J call TRBJ2-4; D not certain. This CDR3 spans 14 amino acids. Looked up from germline, CDR1 is SGHVS and CDR2 is FQNEAQ. V dropped 5 bases and J dropped 1 base, with 9 bases sitting between them. The CDR3 region is CASSNMVAKNIQYF. DNA of the CDR3: TGTGCCAGCAGCAACATGGTGGCCAAAAACATTCAGTACTTC.

The chain employs TRBV6-1 and TRBJ1-4; a weak D match, TRBD1 (6 bases). The CDR3 has 16 amino acids. The germline CDR1 and CDR2 sequences are MNHNS and SASEGT. Trimming cost V 4 bases and J 1 base, with 13 bases left between them. The chain's CDR3 is CASSGDRIVTNEKLFF. CDR3 bases: TGTGCCAGCAGTGGTGACAGGATCGTAACTAATGAAAAACTGTTTTTT.

The chain has TRBV4-2 and TRBJ1-1; D is unclear. The CDR3 length is 11 residues. Germline values: CDR1 LGHNA, CDR2 YNFKEQ. The V end lost 4 bases, the J end lost 4 bases, and 4 bases lay between the germline ends. CDR3 in amino acids: CASSLGTEAFF. CDR3 in DNA: TGTGCCAGCAGCCTCGGCACTGAAGCTTTCTTT.

V and J are TRBV5-1 and TRBJ2-2; TRBD2 agrees at 7 bases. Germline trimming cut 0 bases from V and 8 bases from J; bases unmatched to any gene: 7. The CDR3 has 15 amino acids. Germline V gene data show CDR1 as SGHRS and CDR2 as YFSETQ. CDR3 residues: CASSLASPGRGELFF. In nucleotides, the CDR3 is TGCGCCAGCAGCTTGGCTTCTCCCGGGAGGGGGGAGCTGTTTTTT.

The gene calls are TRBV4-1 and TRBJ2-1; 9 nucleotides match TRBD2. CDR1 is MGHRA and CDR2 is YSYEKL in the germline V gene. V trimming: 4 bases; J trimming: 9 bases; junction bases outside the gene matches: 10. This CDR3 is built from 15 residues. The CDR3 bases are TGCGCCAGCAGCCTCTCGCGGACTAGCGTGATTGAGCAGTTCTTC. The encoded protein is CASSLSRTSVIEQFF.

The CDR3 region is CASSLRGKELFF. CDR3 bases: TGTGCCAGCAGTTTGCGGGGGAAGGAACTGTTTTTT. The chain employs TRBV28 and TRBJ1-4, with D tentatively TRBD1 (5 bases). Germline CDR1 is MDHEN and CDR2 is SYDVKM. Trimming took off 3 bases at V and 12 bases at J, with 11 bases between the two ends. The CDR3 totals 12 residues.

CDR3 in amino acids: CASSQGGGVLYEQYF. In nucleotides, the CDR3 is TGCGCCAGCAGCCAAGGTGGGGGGGTGCTTTACGAGCAGTACTTC. The rearrangement links TRBV4-1 to TRBJ2-7; TRBD2 aligns across 7 bases. Trimming at V came to 1 base and at J to 4 bases, leaving 7 bases not matched to a gene. The CDR3 length is 15 residues. CDR1 and CDR2 (germline): MGHRA, YSYEKL.

The chain couples TRBV7-2 to TRBJ2-2; perhaps TRBD1 as D (6 bases). Trimming removed 6 bases at V and 4 bases at J, with 18 bases between. CDR3 length: 16 amino acids. Looked up from germline, CDR1 is SGHTA and CDR2 is FQGNSA. This CDR3 reads CASSLSTGRVTGELFF. CDR3 nucleotides: TGTGCCAGCAGTCTCTCTACAGGGCGGGTCACCGGGGAGCTGTTTTTT.

This sequence joins TRBV11-1 and TRBJ2-3, with 10 bases aligning to TRBD2. V dropped 5 bases and J dropped 0; count of bases not matched to a gene: 5. The CDR3 sequence is 16 residues long. Germline V gene sequence: CDR1 SGHAT, CDR2 FQDESV (reference sequence). CDR3 protein: CASSQGLAASTDTQYF. CDR3 sequence (DNA): TGTGCCAGCAGCCAAGGACTAGCGGCTAGCACAGATACGCAGTATTTT.

V gene TRBV30 combines with J gene TRBJ2-7; a possible D gene is TRBD1 (6 bases). Germline CDR1 and CDR2: GTSNPN and SVGIG (reference sequence). The V end lost 0 bases, the J end lost 6 bases, and 15 bases lay between the germline ends. The CDR3 is 14 amino acids. In nucleotides, the CDR3 is TGTGCCTGGAGTGTTAGAAGACAGGATGGCGAGCAGTACTTC. Translated: CAWSVRRQDGEQYF.

The rearrangement uses TRBV11-1 and TRBJ2-7; perhaps TRBD2 as D (5 bases). The V end lost 2 bases, the J end lost 3 bases, and 11 bases lay between the germline ends. CDR1 and CDR2 (germline): SGHAT, FQDESV (reference sequence). This CDR3 is 14 amino acids long. The CDR3 nucleotides read TGTGCCAGCAGCTTAAGAGGGCCGTACTACGAGCAGTACGTC. It is translated as CASSLRGPYYEQYV.

The gene calls are TRBV28 and TRBJ2-2; D is perhaps TRBD1 (5 bases). CDR1 is MDHEN, CDR2 SYDVKM, per germline. The CDR3 totals 15 residues. V dropped 5 bases and J dropped 4 bases, with 14 bases sitting between them. CDR3 bases: TGTGCCAGCAGTGACAGTGGGGCGGCCACCGGGGAGCTGTTTTTT. Translation gives CASSDSGAATGELFF.

The V call is TRBV18, the J call TRBJ1-4, with D perhaps matching TRBD1 (6 bases). Germline loops: CDR1 KGHSH, CDR2 LQKENI. The CDR3 runs 14 residues. Trimming took off 5 bases at V and 8 bases at J, with 15 bases between the two ends. CDR3 in DNA: TGTGCCAGCTCAACAGGGAGGGATATGGAAAAACTGTTTTTT. Translating it yields CASSTGRDMEKLFF.

This chain joins TRBV19 and TRBJ1-1, with 9 positions matching TRBD1. After removal of 5 bases from V and 8 bases from J, the junction contained 12 bases not matched to a gene. CDR3 length: 15 amino acids. Per germline, CDR1 LNHDA and CDR2 SQIVND (reference sequence). The CDR3 region is CASSPFTGGGEEAFF. CDR3 DNA: TGTGCCAGTAGTCCCTTTACAGGGGGCGGAGAGGAAGCTTTCTTT.

CDR3 region: CASSPPEPLIYGYTF. The CDR3 DNA follows: TGTGCCAGCAGCCCGCCGGAGCCATTAATCTATGGCTACACCTTC. The chain has TRBV4-2 and TRBJ1-2; D uncertain. CDR1 is LGHNA, CDR2 YNFKEQ, per germline. The length of the CDR3 is 15 residues. Trimming took 4 bases from V and 4 from J, leaving 16 bases between them.

The V and J genes are TRBV9 and TRBJ2-1; 7 bases are shared with TRBD2. CDR3 size: 16 residues. Germline loops: CDR1 SGDLS, CDR2 YYNGEE. Trimming removed 0 bases from V and 0 bases from J; junction bases left unmatched: 3. The CDR3 region is CASSVAGGVSYNEQFF. As DNA, the CDR3 is TGTGCCAGCAGCGTAGCGGGGGGTGTCTCCTACAATGAGCAGTTCTTC.

This clone was picked up a small number of times. DNA for the CDR3: TGTGCCAGCAGTGAAGGCAGGATAGCTAACTATGGCTACACCTTC. Its protein is CASSEGRIANYGYTF. The chain carries TRBV2 and TRBJ1-2; D unresolved. This CDR3 has 15 residues. V lost 1 base and J 0 bases, leaving 9 bases between the germline ends. Germline V lookup: CDR1 SNHLY, CDR2 FYNNEI.

About this clone: Other DNA sequences in the same sample also yield this CDR3. The chain recombines TRBV5-5 with TRBJ1-1; 9 nucleotides agree with TRBD1. CDR1 and CDR2 (germline): SGHKS, YYEKEE (reference sequence). Trimming removed 4 bases from V and 8 bases from J; junction bases left unmatched: 3. This CDR3 spans 12 amino acids. Written as DNA, the CDR3 is TGTGCCAGCAGCCGGACAGGGGTCGAAGCTTTCTTT. This gives the protein CASSRTGVEAFF.

This clone was picked up one time. Distinct nucleotide sequences in the sample also encode this CDR3. The rearrangement joins TRBV11-1 to TRBJ2-7, with D unresolved. This CDR3 has 12 residues. Between the trimmed V and J ends, which lost 5 bases and 5 bases, there was a span of 10 bases. CDR1 is SGHAT and CDR2 is FQDESV in the germline V gene (reference sequence). CDR3 DNA: TGTGCCAGCAGCCGAGATCAGGACGAGCAGTACTTC. It translates to CASSRDQDEQYF.